Listed here are 10 T cell receptor beta chains from one sample, sequenced in a study of blood T cell repertoires in COVID-19. Clones were read by immunoSEQ multiplex PCR, and TCRdb kept only the in-frame ones, dropping some. The sample lists some 380,000 clones, around 90% seen once, with 5% to 8.5% in the top ten. The specimen was peripheral blood. The source is a man aged 18 to 30 with active or convalescent COVID-19.

Points on this clone: The junction does not match germline at one end; this may be a read error. The V and J genes are TRBV4-3 and TRBJ2-7, with a tentative D call TRBD1 (6 bases). Germline V gives CDR1 LGHNA, CDR2 YSLEER. This CDR3 region has 12 residues. The CDR3 region is CASSQGYGTTIF. The CDR3, as DNA: TGCGCCAGCAGCCAAGGATACGGGACAACCATTTTC.

The chain links TRBV5-4 to TRBJ2-7; 9 nucleotides agree with TRBD2. Germline CDR1 and CDR2: SGHNT and YYREEE (reference sequence). V shed 3 bases, J shed 4 bases, and the junction held 11 bases outside the gene matches. The CDR3 covers 16 residues. The CDR3 sequence is CASSSSSRTSVYEQYF. For the CDR3, the DNA is TGTGCCAGCAGCTCATCAAGCCGGACTAGCGTTTACGAGCAGTACTTC.

This clone was recorded once. V is TRBV5-1 and J is TRBJ2-7; TRBD1 is a possible D gene (5 bases). The CDR3 sequence is 14 residues long. V lost 4 bases and J 1 base, leaving 12 bases between the germline ends. Looked up from germline, CDR1 is SGHRS and CDR2 is YFSETQ. In DNA form, the CDR3 reads TGCGCCAGCAGCCCCGGCAGGGCTTCCTACGAGCAGTACTTC. Amino acids: CASSPGRASYEQYF.

The genes are TRBV4-3 and TRBJ1-5, with a tentative D call TRBD1 (6 bases). CDR1 is LGHNA and CDR2 is YSLEER in the germline V gene. The CDR3 has 17 residues. Trimming took 1 base from V and 6 from J, leaving 19 bases between them. CDR3 DNA sequence: TGCGCCAGCAGCCAAGCGGACAGTGGATGTAGTTGTCAGCCCCAGCATTTT. Its translation: CASSQADSGCSCQPQHF.

The chain recombines TRBV6-2 or TRBV6-3 with TRBJ1-5, with D tentatively TRBD1 (5 bases). V was shortened by 0 bases and J by 0 bases, with 9 bases between the two germline ends. The CDR3 spans 16 residues. Germline V gene lookup returns CDR1 MNHEY and CDR2 SVGEGT. The CDR3 region is CASSYSGGHSNQPQHF. CDR3 sequence (DNA): TGTGCCAGCAGTTACTCCGGGGGTCATAGCAATCAGCCCCAGCATTTT.

V gene TRBV27 combines with J gene TRBJ2-1; 7 bases line up with TRBD2. V lost 8 bases, J lost 1 base, and 8 bases stayed unmatched. The CDR3 spans 15 residues. In germline, CDR1 is MNHEY, CDR2 SMNVEV (reference sequence). CDR3 protein: CASEGGRGSYNEQFF. The CDR3 DNA follows: TGTGCCAGCGAGGGAGGGCGGGGTTCCTACAATGAGCAGTTCTTC.

J is TRBJ1-5 and V is TRBV3-1 (or the pseudogene TRBV3-2); no clear D. This CDR3 contains 15 residues. Germline V lookup: CDR1 LGHDT, CDR2 YNNKEL (reference sequence). V dropped 2 bases and J dropped 0 bases, with 8 bases sitting between them. The CDR3 here is CASSQSADSNQPQHF. CDR3 sequence (DNA): TGTGCCAGCAGCCAATCTGCAGATAGCAATCAGCCCCAGCATTTT.

J is TRBJ1-2 and V is TRBV4-1, with D maybe TRBD1 (5 bases). Germline lookup yields CDR1 MGHRA and CDR2 YSYEKL. The V end lost 1 base, the J end lost 3 bases, and 9 bases lay between the germline ends. This CDR3 contains 14 residues. The CDR3 spells CASSQGIGDYGYTF. The DNA for the CDR3 is TGCGCCAGCAGCCAAGGTATAGGGGACTATGGCTACACCTTC.

About this clone itself: At one of its ends the junction is not consistent with the germline gene, which may arise from a read error. The rearrangement joins TRBV2 to TRBJ2-6; the D gene is possibly TRBD1 (5 bases). This CDR3 is 14 amino acids long. The germline V gene has CDR1 SNHLY and CDR2 FYNNEI. The CDR3 is CAIRAGSGANVLTF. The DNA of the CDR3 is TGTGCCATCAGGGCAGGCTCTGGGGCCAACGTGCTGACTTTC.

V usage is TRBV7-2 and J usage is TRBJ2-2, with no clear D. Germline loops: CDR1 SGHTA, CDR2 FQGNSA. The CDR3 has 16 amino acids. With 3 bases removed from V and 0 bases from J, the gap between germline ends came to 11 bases. CDR3 sequence reads: CASSFSPGSNTGELFF. Written as DNA, the CDR3 is TGTGCCAGCAGCTTTAGTCCCGGTTCGAACACCGGGGAGCTGTTTTTT.